This T cell receptor beta chain was retrieved from a study of T-cell reconstitution after alpha-beta-depleted transplantation in children (dated by TCRdb to 2016 to 2017). Context from the whole study: T-cell immune reconstitution after TCRalphabeta/CD19-depleted allogeneic hematopoietic cell transplantation in children was quantitatively tracked in the study by means of TCR repertoire profiling.

The library was made by PCR. The listed sequencing device is Illumina HiSeq 2500. TCR libraries were prepared with molecular barcoding, using unique molecular identifiers to normalize TCRbeta repertoire quantification. TCRdb itself trimmed the public reads at Q25 with fastp, ran MiXCR and retained productive beta chains. Merged by CDR3 protein, the rows form single entries marked with the most common genes and DNA. The sample profile shows 350,000 to 400,000 distinct CDR3 sequences; approximately 12% of them were found once. The ten largest account for approximately 4.3% of the sample. This clonotype was seen ten or more times. Its target antigen remains unknown. An end of the junction does not agree with germline; a read error may underlie this. The germline V gene specifies SGHTA as CDR1 and FQGNSA as CDR2. Its CDR3 holds 13 amino acids, cysteine through phenylalanine. Just the 39-base CDR3 DNA is kept, in frame starting at base 1.

Sequences were derived from PBMCs, sampled from the stem cell graft. Here the chain combines TRBV7-2 and TRBJ2-5; 8 central nucleotides agree with TRBD1. This clonotype originated in a human donor who donated a stem cell graft to a child with Fanconi anemia. In nucleotide form, the sequence is TGCGCCAGCAGCCGAGGACAGGGAGAGACCCAGTACTTC. Translated, this gives CASSRGQGETQYF.